The rows below give T cell receptor beta chains drawn from one sample of a study of T-cell memory formation after mild COVID-19. MiXCR, applied by TCRdb to the 5' RACE reads, yields one record per CDR3 protein. The sample consists of roughly 610,000 distinct CDR3 sequences, roughly 17% of them appearing once. The specimen was PBMCs or a T cell subset sorted from them (not recorded which). The receptors come from an adult woman who had mild COVID-19 (a few samples of this study predate the infection). Cell type and time point are not known. Each CDR3 is given with its conserved first and last residue. Size tells how often a clone was seen (once, few, many) or the class of an expanded clone, and some rows leave it out.

>.|TRBV4-1
CASSRGQGTLGPYGYTF
>few|TRBV20-1
CSVRPGQGLYEQYF
>few|TRBV24-1
CATSDPGGVAGNEQFF
>.|TRBV7-8
CASSSPGFPGANVLTF
>.|TRBV18
CASSPSQRNSYEQYF
>.|TRBV11-2
CASSPPARPEAFF
>few|TRBV9
CASSVASGGAPDTQYF
>.|TRBV10-3
CAISATPGQGGNIQYF
>.|TRBV13
CASTGTSGGLYSRTDTQYF
>few|TRBV28
CASSLFTGLNNEQFF
>many|TRBV29-1
CSVEASGQTSGTQYF
>.|TRBV24-1
CATSPEQGYNEQFF
>.|TRBV20-1
CSASLTSGVTDTQYF
>few|TRBV7-3
CASSSGVRLFF
>few|TRBV25-1
CASSTVGGLNTEAFF
>.|TRBV13
CASTASGRPGEQFF
>.|TRBV6-5
CASRDDRYTDTQYF
>.|TRBV29-1
CSATRQGMNEQYF
>.|TRBV21-1
CASKRVAGVPGETQYF
>.|TRBV6-2/TRBV6-3
CASSYPAAPFGEQFF
>.|TRBV5-5
CASSPGVSGYGYTF
>.|TRBV7-2
CASSRQGRRIEQFF
>.|TRBV12-3/TRBV12-4
CASSLQNYGYTF
>.|TRBV15
CATSGAGVTDTQYF
>few|TRBV9
CASSVGLDEQFF
>.|TRBV5-1
CASSLQGTAFF
>few|TRBV6-5
CASSNFARNTEAFF
>many|TRBV7-3
CASSLGGSQNEQYF
>few|TRBV5-1
CASKPTYGRSTDTQYF
>.|TRBV23-1
CASSQGRGRHGYQETQYF
>.|TRBV7-2
CASRRVTQRFLGAFF
>few|TRBV7-6
CASSRPAGLEGANVLTF
>.|TRBV5-4
CASSHIERDNEQFF
>few|TRBV21-1
CASSKAGPHLSCNQPQHF
>many|TRBV24-1
CATSDPRSGDTDTQYF
>few|TRBV27
CASNYQGRGIYEQYF
>few|TRBV6-6
CASIVGRGFYEQYF